This record concerns one TCR beta chain sequence. Antigen specificity is unknown. TCRdb analysed the reads with MiXCR anew, one entry per CDR3 protein. The sample carries 650,000 to 900,000 distinct CDR3 sequences, around 29% recorded once. The record originates from a study of T cell repertoires in cytomegalovirus infection. In the study overall: Newly reported HLA-C-restricted and thoroughly characterized HLA-B-restricted CMV epitopes were employed. The study's findings and limits: Summed frequency of shared TCR beta families picked out CMV carriers who also had the relevant HLA. HLA-C-restricted CMV clonotypes gave the most frequent clonotype in two of eight donors.

Trimming cost V 0 bases and J 6 bases, with 9 bases left between them. The CDR3 sequence is 15 residues long. Per germline, CDR1 MGHRA and CDR2 YSYEKL. The specimen was cultured CD8+ T cells from PBMCs, collected from culture after CMV antigen stimulation. This receptor was obtained from a human donor in good health (CMV status not recorded). Some clones in this sample may be carry-over from other donors' samples. This chain uses TRBV4-1 with TRBJ1-6, with D possibly matching TRBD1 (6 bases). The CDR3 loop is CASSQDRGPNSPLHF. The CDR3 region has the DNA TGCGCCAGCAGCCAAGATCGGGGGCCTAATTCACCCCTCCACTTT.